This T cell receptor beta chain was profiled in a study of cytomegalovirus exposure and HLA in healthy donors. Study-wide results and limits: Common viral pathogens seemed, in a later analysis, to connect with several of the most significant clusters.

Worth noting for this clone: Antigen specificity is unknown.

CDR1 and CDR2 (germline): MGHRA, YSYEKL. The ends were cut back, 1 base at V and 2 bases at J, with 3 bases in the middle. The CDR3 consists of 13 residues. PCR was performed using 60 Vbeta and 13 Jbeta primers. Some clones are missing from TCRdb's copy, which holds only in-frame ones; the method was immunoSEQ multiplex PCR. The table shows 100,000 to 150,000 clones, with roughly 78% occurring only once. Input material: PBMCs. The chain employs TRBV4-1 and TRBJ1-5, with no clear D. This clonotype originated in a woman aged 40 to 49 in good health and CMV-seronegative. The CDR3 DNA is TGCGCCAGCAGCCAAGGAGGCAATCAGCCCCAGCATTTT. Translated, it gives CASSQGGNQPQHF.